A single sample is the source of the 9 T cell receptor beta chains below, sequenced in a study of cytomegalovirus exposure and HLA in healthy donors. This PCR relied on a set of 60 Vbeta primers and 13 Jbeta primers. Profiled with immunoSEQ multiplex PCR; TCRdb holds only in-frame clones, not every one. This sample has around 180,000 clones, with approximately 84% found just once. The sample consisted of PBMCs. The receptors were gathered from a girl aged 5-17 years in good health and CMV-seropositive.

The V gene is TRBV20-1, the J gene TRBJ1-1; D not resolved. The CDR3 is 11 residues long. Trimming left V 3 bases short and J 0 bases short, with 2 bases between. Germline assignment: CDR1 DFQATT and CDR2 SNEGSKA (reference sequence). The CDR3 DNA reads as TGCAGTGCTAGTATGAACACTGAAGCTTTCTTT. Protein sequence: CSASMNTEAFF.

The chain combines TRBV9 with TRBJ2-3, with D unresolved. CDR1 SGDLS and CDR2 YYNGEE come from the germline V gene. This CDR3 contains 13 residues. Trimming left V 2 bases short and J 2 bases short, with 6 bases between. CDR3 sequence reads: CASSVSPTDTQYF. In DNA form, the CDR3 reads TGTGCCAGCAGCGTCTCCCCCACAGATACGCAGTATTTT.

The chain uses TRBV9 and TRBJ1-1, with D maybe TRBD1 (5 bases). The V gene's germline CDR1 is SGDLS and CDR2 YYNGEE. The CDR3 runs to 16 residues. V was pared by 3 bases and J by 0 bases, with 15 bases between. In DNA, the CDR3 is TGTGCCAGCAGCGCTGATTCGACAGTTATGAACACTGAAGCTTTCTTT. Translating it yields CASSADSTVMNTEAFF.

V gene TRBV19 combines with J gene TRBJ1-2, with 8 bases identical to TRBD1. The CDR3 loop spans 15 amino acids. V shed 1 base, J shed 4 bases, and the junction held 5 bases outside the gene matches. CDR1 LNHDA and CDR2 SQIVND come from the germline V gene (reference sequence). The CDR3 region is CASSIAPGGGYGYTF. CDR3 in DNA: TGTGCCAGTAGTATAGCCCCAGGGGGCGGCTATGGCTACACCTTC.

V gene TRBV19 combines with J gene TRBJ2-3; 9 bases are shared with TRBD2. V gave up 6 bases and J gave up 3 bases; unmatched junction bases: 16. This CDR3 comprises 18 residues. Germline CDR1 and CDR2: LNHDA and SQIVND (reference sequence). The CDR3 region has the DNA TGTGCCAGTAGCGGGTGGAGGGGGCGGGGGGGCTTGACAGATACGCAGTATTTT. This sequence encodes CASSGWRGRGGLTDTQYF.

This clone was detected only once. The CDR3 reads CASSASNRGGYTF. The DNA of the CDR3 is TGTGCCAGCAGCGCATCAAACAGGGGTGGCTACACCTTC. The chain is built from TRBV9 and TRBJ1-2; 7 nucleotides match TRBD1. V gave up 3 bases and J gave up 7 bases; unmatched junction bases: 6. From germline, CDR1 is SGDLS and CDR2 YYNGEE. CDR3 size: 13 residues.

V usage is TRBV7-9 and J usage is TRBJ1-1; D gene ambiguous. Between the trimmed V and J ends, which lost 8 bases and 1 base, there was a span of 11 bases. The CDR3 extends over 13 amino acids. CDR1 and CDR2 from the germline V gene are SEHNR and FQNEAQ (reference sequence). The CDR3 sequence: CASDRHRNTEAFF. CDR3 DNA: TGTGCCAGCGATAGACACCGGAACACTGAAGCTTTCTTT.

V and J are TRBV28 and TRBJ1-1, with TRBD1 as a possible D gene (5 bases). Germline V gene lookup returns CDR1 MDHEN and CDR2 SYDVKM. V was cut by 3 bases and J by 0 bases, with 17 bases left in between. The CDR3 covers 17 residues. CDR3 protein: CASSFDRQIKMNTEAFF. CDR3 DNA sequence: TGTGCCAGCAGTTTTGACAGACAAATAAAGATGAACACTGAAGCTTTCTTT.

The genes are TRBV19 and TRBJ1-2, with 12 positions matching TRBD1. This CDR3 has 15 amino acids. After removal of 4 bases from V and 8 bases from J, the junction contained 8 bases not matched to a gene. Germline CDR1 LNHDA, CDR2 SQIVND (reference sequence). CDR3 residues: CASSTFGTGGRGYTF. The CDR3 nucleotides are TGTGCCAGTAGTACGTTCGGGACAGGGGGCAGAGGCTACACCTTC. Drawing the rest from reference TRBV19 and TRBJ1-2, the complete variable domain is DGGITQSPKYLFRKEGQNVTLSCEQNLNHDAMYWYRQDPGQGLRLIYYSQIVNDFQKGDIAEGYSVSREKKESFPLTVTSAQKNPTAFYLCASSTFGTGGRGYTFGSGTRLTVV.